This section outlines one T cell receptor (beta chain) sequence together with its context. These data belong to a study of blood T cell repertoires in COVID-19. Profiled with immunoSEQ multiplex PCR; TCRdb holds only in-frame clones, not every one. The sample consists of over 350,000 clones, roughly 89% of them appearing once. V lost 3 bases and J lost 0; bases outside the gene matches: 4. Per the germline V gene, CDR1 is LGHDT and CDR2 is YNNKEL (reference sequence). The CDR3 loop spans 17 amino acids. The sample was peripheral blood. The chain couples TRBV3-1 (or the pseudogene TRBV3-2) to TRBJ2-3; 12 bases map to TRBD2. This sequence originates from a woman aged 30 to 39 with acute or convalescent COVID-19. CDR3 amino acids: CASSHGLAGTSTDTQYF. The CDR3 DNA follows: TGTGCCAGCAGCCATGGACTAGCGGGGACTAGCACAGATACGCAGTATTTT.